Shown below are 14 T cell receptor beta chains from a single sample sequenced in a study of blood T cells in healthy people across ages. Primers used in a second PCR of about 7 to 11 cycles were a sample-barcoded 5' primer and a J-beta primer mix. A single record per CDR3 protein comes from TCRdb applying MiXCR to the 5' RACE reads. The sample records around 900,000 distinct CDR3 sequences, more than 25% being singletons. Sequencing input: blood. These receptors originate from a woman of 80 years or more in good health.

The J gene is TRBJ2-2, the V gene TRBV12-3 or TRBV12-4; 10 nucleotides line up with TRBD2. The trim removed 3 bases at V and 5 bases at J, leaving 9 bases unmatched. The CDR3 consists of 17 residues. CDR3 DNA: TGTGCCAGCAGTTTTAGGATAGCGGGGGGCAAAACCGGGGAGCTGTTTTTT. This sequence encodes CASSFRIAGGKTGELFF.

This chain links TRBV7-2 with TRBJ2-5; unclear D gene. The V and J ends lost 3 bases and 0 bases respectively, with 11 bases between them. This CDR3 contains 15 residues. Germline CDR1 SGHTA, CDR2 FQGNSA. CDR3 protein: CASSLPSWYQETQYF. The CDR3, as DNA: TGTGCCAGCAGCTTGCCTTCTTGGTACCAAGAGACCCAGTACTTC.

There are many counts of this clonotype. The V call is TRBV7-9, the J call TRBJ1-4; D remains ambiguous. Germline CDR1 reads SEHNR; CDR2 reads FQNEAQ (reference sequence). The CDR3 runs 11 residues. Trimming stripped 3 bases from V and 7 bases from J, with 3 bases between. The CDR3, as DNA: TGTGCCAGCAGCTTCTTTGAAAAACTGTTTTTT. The encoded protein is CASSFFEKLFF. Full variable domain (missing parts from reference TRBV7-9 and TRBJ1-4): DTGVSQNPRHKITKRGQNVTFRCDPISEHNRLYWYRQTLGQGPEFLTYFQNEAQLEKSRLLSDRFSAERPKGSFSTLEIQRTEQGDSAMYLCASSFFEKLFFGSGTQLSVL.

This clonotype was detected ten times or more. The V and J genes are TRBV5-1 and TRBJ2-5, with a tentative D call TRBD1 (5 bases). This CDR3 is built from 15 residues. V lost 4 bases to trimming and J lost 1 base, with 14 bases between them. The germline CDR1 and CDR2 sequences are SGHRS and YFSETQ. The CDR3 DNA follows: TGCGCCAGCAGCGTCGGCTGGGGCGGCCAAGAGACCCAGTACTTC. This codes for CASSVGWGGQETQYF.

This clonotype has ten or more counts. J is TRBJ1-1 and V is TRBV6-2 or TRBV6-3, with D unclear. This CDR3 contains 14 residues. The germline V gene has CDR1 MNHEY and CDR2 SVGEGT. V was cut by 2 bases and J by 1 base, with 8 bases left in between. CDR3 in DNA: TGTGCCAGCAGTTACGGTCTGAAGAACACTGAAGCTTTCTTT. It translates to CASSYGLKNTEAFF.

As to this clonotype: This may arise from a read error, as a much more abundant clone is one base away. The chain combines TRBV5-1 with TRBJ1-2, with D possibly matching TRBD1 (5 bases). This CDR3 contains 15 residues. Trimming removed 8 bases from V and 4 bases from J, with 21 bases in between. Per the germline V gene, CDR1 is SGHRS and CDR2 is YFSETQ. The CDR3, as DNA: TGCGCCAGTTCGACGGGGGGAGGCGGCACCTATGGCTACACCTTC. Translation gives CASSTGGGGTYGYTF.

This clonotype was counted once. A much more abundant neighbour one base away suggests this may be a read error. The V and J genes are TRBV7-9 and TRBJ2-6; possibly TRBD1 for D (5 bases). Germline CDR1 is SEHNR and CDR2 is FQNEAQ (reference sequence). The CDR3 sequence is 13 residues long. The CDR3 coding sequence is TGTGCCAGCGCAGGGTCTGGGGCCAACGTCCCGACTTTC. It translates to CASAGSGANVPTF. The full variable domain, with the rest looked up from reference TRBV7-9 and TRBJ2-6, is DTGVSQNPRHKITKRGQNVTFRCDPISEHNRLYWYRQTLGQGPEFLTYFQNEAQLEKSRLLSDRFSAERPKGSFSTLEIQRTEQGDSAMYLCASAGSGANVPTFGAGSRLTVL.

The rearrangement links TRBV6-5 to TRBJ2-3, with a tentative D call TRBD1 (5 bases). The V end was cut by 2 bases, the J end by 1 base, with 10 bases between. The CDR3 sequence is 15 residues long. Germline CDR1 is MNHEY and CDR2 is SVGAGI. In nucleotides, the CDR3 is TGTGCCAGCAGTTACGCTGCAGGGCGCACAGATACGCAGTATTTT. The encoded protein is CASSYAAGRTDTQYF.

J is TRBJ2-2 and V is TRBV20-1; D remains ambiguous. The germline V gene has CDR1 DFQATT and CDR2 SNEGSKA (reference sequence). CDR3 size: 13 residues. The V end lost 2 bases, the J end lost 4 bases, and 8 bases lay between the germline ends. For the CDR3, the DNA is TGCAGTGCTAGACAGGCCGGCACCGGGGAGCTGTTTTTT. It specifies CSARQAGTGELFF.

Details on this clonotype: A read error may produce the germline difference seen at one junction end. The chain links TRBV5-1 to TRBJ2-5, with D possibly TRBD2 on 5 matching bases. CDR3 length equals 16 residues. Germline V lookup: CDR1 SGHRS, CDR2 YFSETQ. This chain's CDR3 is CASSISRGKGQETRYF. DNA of the CDR3: TGCGCCAGCAGTATTTCCCGGGGAAAGGGCCAAGAGACCCGGTACTTC. The complete variable domain, with remaining parts taken from reference TRBV5-1 and TRBJ2-5, reads KAGVTQTPRYLIKTRGQQVTLSCSPISGHRSVSWYQQTPGQGLQFLFEYFSETQRNKGNFPGRFSGRQFSNSRSEMNVSTLELGDSALYLCASSISRGKGQETRYFGPGTRLLVL.

At least ten counts were recorded for this clonotype. The genes are TRBV4-3 and TRBJ1-2; the match to TRBD1 covers 8 bases. V shed 4 bases, J shed 7 bases, and the junction held 11 bases outside the gene matches. From germline, CDR1 is LGHNA and CDR2 YSLEER. This CDR3 is 15 amino acids long. CDR3 bases: TGCGCCAGCAGCCGGGGACTGGACAGGGCGGGTGGCTACACCTTC. This translates into CASSRGLDRAGGYTF.

Many counts were recorded for this clonotype. The genes are TRBV11-1 and TRBJ2-3; no clear D gene. There are 16 residues in the CDR3. Germline CDR1 and CDR2: SGHAT and FQDESV (reference sequence). V lost 1 base and J 4 bases, leaving 15 bases between the germline ends. The CDR3 protein is CASSLVVTPGADTQYF. The CDR3 DNA reads as TGTGCCAGCAGCTTAGTAGTCACTCCTGGGGCAGATACGCAGTATTTT. Full variable domain (rest looked up from reference TRBV11-1 and TRBJ2-3): EAEVAQSPRYKITEKSQAVAFWCDPISGHATLYWYRQILGQGPELLVQFQDESVVDDSQLPKDRFSAERLKGVDSTLKIQPAELGDSAMYLCASSLVVTPGADTQYFGPGTRLTVL.

This clonotype was seen ten or more times. The gene calls are TRBV18 and TRBJ2-1; TRBD2 aligns across 13 bases. Per the germline V gene, CDR1 is KGHSH and CDR2 is LQKENI. The ends lost 5 bases at V and 0 bases at J; junction bases unmatched: 10. The CDR3 has 19 amino acids. CDR3 residues: CASSKTSGGSFSSYNEQFF. CDR3 DNA sequence: TGTGCCAGCTCAAAGACTAGCGGGGGGTCCTTCAGCTCCTACAATGAGCAGTTCTTC. Drawing the rest from reference TRBV18 and TRBJ2-1, the complete variable domain is NAGVMQNPRHLVRRRGQEARLRCSPMKGHSHVYWYRQLPEEGLKFMVYLQKENIIDESGMPKERFSAEFPKEGPSILRIQQVVRGDSAAYFCASSKTSGGSFSSYNEQFFGPGTRLTVL.

Remarks on this clonotype: One base away lies a much larger clone, so this may be a sequencing read error. This chain connects TRBV20-1 to TRBJ2-1; D ambiguous. Per the germline V gene, CDR1 is DFQATT and CDR2 is SNEGSKA (reference sequence). CDR3 length: 14 amino acids. V lost 4 bases to trimming and J lost 0 bases, with 10 bases between them. The CDR3 DNA reads TGCAGTGCTACCAAAGCTAGCTCCTACAATGAGCAGTTCTTC. Amino acid sequence: CSATKASSYNEQFF.